This T cell receptor (beta chain) appears in the sequencing data of a study of blood T cell repertoires in COVID-19. With 5 bases clipped from V and 7 bases from J, the junction kept 9 bases outside the gene matches. The CDR3 totals 16 residues. From germline, CDR1 is SGHRS and CDR2 YFSETQ. Clones were sequenced by immunoSEQ multiplex PCR, and TCRdb holds only the in-frame ones, with some missing. The sample holds a few hundred thousand clones, around 89% seen once. The sample comprised peripheral blood. The chain uses TRBV5-1 and TRBJ2-3; 14 bases align to TRBD2. The TCR sequence derives from a man aged 25-40 years with acute or convalescent COVID-19. The CDR3 DNA sequence: TGCGCCAGCAGTCCCGGGACTAGCGGGAGTTACCATACGCAGTATTTT. It translates to CASSPGTSGSYHTQYF.